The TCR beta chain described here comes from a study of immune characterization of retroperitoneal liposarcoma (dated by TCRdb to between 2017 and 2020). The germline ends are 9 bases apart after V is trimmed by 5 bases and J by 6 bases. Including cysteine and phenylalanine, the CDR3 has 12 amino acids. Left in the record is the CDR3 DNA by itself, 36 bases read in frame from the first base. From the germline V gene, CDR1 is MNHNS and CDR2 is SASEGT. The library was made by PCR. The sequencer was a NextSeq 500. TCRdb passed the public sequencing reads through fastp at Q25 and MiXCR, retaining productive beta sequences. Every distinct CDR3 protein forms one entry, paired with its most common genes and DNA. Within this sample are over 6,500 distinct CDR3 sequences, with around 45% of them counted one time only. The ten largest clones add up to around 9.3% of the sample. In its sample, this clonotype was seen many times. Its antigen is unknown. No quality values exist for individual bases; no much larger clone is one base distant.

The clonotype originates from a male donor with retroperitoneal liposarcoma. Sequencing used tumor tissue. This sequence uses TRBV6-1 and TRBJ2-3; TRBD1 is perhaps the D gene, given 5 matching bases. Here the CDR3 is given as CASSISGDTQYF. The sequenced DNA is TGTGCCAGCAGTATCTCAGGGGATACGCAGTATTTT.